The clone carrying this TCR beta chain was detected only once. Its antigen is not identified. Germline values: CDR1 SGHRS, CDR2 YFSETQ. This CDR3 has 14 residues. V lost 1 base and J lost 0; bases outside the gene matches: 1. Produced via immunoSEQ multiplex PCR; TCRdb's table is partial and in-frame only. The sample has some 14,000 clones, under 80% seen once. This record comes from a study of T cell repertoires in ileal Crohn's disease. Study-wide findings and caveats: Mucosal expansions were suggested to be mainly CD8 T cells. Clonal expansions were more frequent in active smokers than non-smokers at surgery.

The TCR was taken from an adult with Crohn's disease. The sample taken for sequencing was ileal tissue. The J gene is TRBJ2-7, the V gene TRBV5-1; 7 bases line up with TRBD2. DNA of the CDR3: TGCGCCAGCAGCTTGTGGGAGGGCTCCTACGAGCAGTACTTC. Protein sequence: CASSLWEGSYEQYF.